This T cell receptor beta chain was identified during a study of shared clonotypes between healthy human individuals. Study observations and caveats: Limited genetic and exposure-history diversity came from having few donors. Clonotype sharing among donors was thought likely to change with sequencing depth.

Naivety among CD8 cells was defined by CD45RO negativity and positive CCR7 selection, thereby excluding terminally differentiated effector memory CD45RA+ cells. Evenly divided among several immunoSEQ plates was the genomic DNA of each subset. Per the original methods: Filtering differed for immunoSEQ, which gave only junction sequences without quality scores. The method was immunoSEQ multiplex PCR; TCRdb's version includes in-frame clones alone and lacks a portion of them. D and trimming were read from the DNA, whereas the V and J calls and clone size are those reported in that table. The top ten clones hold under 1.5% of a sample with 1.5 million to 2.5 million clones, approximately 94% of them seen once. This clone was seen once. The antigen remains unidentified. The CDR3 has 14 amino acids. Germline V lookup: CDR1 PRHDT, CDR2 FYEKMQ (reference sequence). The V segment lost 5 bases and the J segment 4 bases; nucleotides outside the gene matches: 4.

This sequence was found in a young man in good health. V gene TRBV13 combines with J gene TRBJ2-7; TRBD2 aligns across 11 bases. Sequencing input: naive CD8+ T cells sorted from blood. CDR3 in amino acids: CASSILAGAYEQYF. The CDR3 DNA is TGTGCCAGCAGCATACTAGCGGGAGCTTACGAGCAGTACTTC.